This T cell receptor (beta chain) was profiled in a study of cytomegalovirus exposure and HLA in healthy donors. Unmatched junction bases numbered 7, after V lost 4 bases and J lost 4 bases. The CDR3 runs 15 residues. Per germline, CDR1 SGHVS and CDR2 FQNEAQ. PCR involved 60 Vbeta and 13 Jbeta primers. Here immunoSEQ multiplex PCR was the method, and the copy in TCRdb shows in-frame clones only, minus some. The sample holds 110,000 to 150,000 clones, 80% to 90% seen once. The genes are TRBV7-8 and TRBJ2-7; 10 bases are a match to TRBD1. What was sequenced was PBMCs. The receptor comes from a boy aged 2 to 10 in good health and CMV-seronegative. Here the CDR3 reads CASSSGVGQGYEQYF. The CDR3 nucleotides read TGTGCCAGCAGCTCTGGGGTGGGACAGGGGTACGAGCAGTACTTC.